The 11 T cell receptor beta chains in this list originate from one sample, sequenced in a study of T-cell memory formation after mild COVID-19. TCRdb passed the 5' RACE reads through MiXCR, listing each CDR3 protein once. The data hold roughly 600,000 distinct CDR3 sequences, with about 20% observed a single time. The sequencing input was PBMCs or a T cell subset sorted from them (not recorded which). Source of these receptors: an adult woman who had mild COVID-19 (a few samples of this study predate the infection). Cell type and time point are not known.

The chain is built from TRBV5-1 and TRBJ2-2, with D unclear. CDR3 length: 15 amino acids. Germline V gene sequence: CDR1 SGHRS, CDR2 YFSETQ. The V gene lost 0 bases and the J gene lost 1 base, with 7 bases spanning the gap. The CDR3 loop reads CASSLEAVNTGELFF. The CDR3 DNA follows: TGCGCCAGCAGCTTGGAGGCGGTGAACACCGGGGAGCTGTTTTTT. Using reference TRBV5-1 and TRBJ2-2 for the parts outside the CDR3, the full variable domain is KAGVTQTPRYLIKTRGQQVTLSCSPISGHRSVSWYQQTPGQGLQFLFEYFSETQRNKGNFPGRFSGRQFSNSRSEMNVSTLELGDSALYLCASSLEAVNTGELFFGEGSRLTVL.

The CDR3 spells CASSADRGSYNEQFF. DNA for the CDR3: TGTGCCAGCAGCGCCGACAGGGGCTCCTACAATGAGCAGTTCTTC. The V call is TRBV2, the J call TRBJ2-1, with 8 bases aligning to TRBD1. Trimming at V came to 6 bases and at J to 0 bases, leaving 4 bases not matched to a gene. Germline V gene data show CDR1 as SNHLY and CDR2 as FYNNEI. The CDR3 has 15 residues.

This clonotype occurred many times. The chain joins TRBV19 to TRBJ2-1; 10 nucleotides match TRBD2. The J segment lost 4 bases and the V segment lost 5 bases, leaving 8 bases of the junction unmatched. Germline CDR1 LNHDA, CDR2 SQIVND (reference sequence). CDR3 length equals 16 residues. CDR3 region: CASSVGLAVIYNEQFF. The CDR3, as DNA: TGTGCCAGTAGTGTCGGACTAGCGGTGATTTACAATGAGCAGTTCTTC.

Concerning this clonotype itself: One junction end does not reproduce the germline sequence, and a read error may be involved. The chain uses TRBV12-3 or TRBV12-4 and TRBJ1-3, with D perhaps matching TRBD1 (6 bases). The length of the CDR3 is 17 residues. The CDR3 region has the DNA TGTGCCAGCAGTTCCCCCCGGACAGAGGGGACTGGGAACACCATATATTTT. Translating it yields CASSSPRTEGTGNTIYF.

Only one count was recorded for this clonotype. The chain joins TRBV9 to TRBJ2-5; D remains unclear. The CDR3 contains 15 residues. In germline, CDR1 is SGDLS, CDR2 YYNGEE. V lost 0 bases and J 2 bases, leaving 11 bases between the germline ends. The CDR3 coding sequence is TGTGCCAGCAGCGTAGGCTGGGTGGAACAAGAGACCCAGTACTTC. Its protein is CASSVGWVEQETQYF.

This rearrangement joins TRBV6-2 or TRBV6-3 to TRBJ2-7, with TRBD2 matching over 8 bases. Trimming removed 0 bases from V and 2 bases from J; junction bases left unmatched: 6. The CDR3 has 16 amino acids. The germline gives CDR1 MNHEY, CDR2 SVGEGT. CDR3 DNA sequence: TGTGCCAGCAGTTACTCGAGAACGCGGGAGGCCTACGAGCAGTACTTC. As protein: CASSYSRTREAYEQYF.

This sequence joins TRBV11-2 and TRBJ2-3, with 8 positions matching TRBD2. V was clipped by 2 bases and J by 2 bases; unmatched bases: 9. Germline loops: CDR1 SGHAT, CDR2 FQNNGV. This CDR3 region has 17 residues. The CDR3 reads CASSLWVSGGFTDTQYF. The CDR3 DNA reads TGTGCCAGCAGCTTATGGGTCAGCGGGGGCTTCACAGATACGCAGTATTTT.

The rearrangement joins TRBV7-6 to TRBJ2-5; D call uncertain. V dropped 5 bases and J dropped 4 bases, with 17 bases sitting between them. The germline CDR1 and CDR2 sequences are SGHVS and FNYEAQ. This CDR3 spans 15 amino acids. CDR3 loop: CASSPLSVDGETQYF. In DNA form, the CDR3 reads TGTGCCAGCAGCCCATTGTCGGTAGACGGAGAGACCCAGTACTTC.

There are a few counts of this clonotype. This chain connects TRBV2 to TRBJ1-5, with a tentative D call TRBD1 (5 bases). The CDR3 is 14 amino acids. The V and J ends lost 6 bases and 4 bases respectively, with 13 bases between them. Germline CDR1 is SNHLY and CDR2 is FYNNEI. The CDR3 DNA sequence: TGTGCCAGCAGGGAGGACACTCGAAATCAGCCCCAGCATTTT. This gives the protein CASREDTRNQPQHF.

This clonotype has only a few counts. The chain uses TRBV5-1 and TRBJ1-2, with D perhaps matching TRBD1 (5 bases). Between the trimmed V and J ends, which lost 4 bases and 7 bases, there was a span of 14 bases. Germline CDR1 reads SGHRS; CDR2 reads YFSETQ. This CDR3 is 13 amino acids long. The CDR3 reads CASSGGPGSGYTF. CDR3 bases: TGCGCCAGCAGCGGGGGACCGGGAAGTGGCTACACCTTC.

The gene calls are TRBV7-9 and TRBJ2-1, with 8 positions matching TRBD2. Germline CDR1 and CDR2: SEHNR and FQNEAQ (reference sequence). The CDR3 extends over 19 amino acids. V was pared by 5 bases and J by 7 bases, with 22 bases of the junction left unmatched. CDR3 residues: CASSPAHIGRALAGNEQFF. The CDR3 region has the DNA TGTGCCAGCAGCCCGGCCCATATAGGGCGGGCGCTAGCGGGTAATGAGCAGTTCTTC.